This is a list of T cell receptor beta chains from one sample in a study of T-cell memory formation after mild COVID-19. Via MiXCR, TCRdb re-called the 5' RACE reads, giving one row per CDR3 protein. Among 170,000 or so distinct CDR3 sequences listed, about a fifth were seen once. Sequenced sample: PBMCs or a T cell subset sorted from them (not recorded which). Every receptor here comes from an adult woman who had mild COVID-19 (a few samples of this study predate the infection). Cell type and time point are not known. Both conserved end residues are part of each CDR3. Each record gives: clone size, V gene, CDR3 protein. Size is stated for part of the rows, as once, few or many counts, or as a class when the clone is expanded.

clone size: NA; V gene: TRBV29-1; CDR3 protein: CSVDFSGRGEQFF
clone size: few; V gene: TRBV25-1; CDR3 protein: CASSEGQERPYNEQFF
clone size: NA; V gene: TRBV5-1; CDR3 protein: CASRGTDTEAFF
clone size: few; V gene: TRBV24-1; CDR3 protein: CATSESTGDRVTEQYF
clone size: NA; V gene: TRBV11-2; CDR3 protein: CASSLGPDMNTEAFF
clone size: few; V gene: TRBV29-1; CDR3 protein: CSAGPGQGGEQYF
clone size: few; V gene: TRBV4-1; CDR3 protein: CASSPGTGALLF
clone size: NA; V gene: TRBV9; CDR3 protein: CASSVGQGGGELFF
clone size: NA; V gene: TRBV6-6; CDR3 protein: CASRGLAGLYNEQFF
clone size: NA; V gene: TRBV6-5; CDR3 protein: CASSYGGLRQETQYF
clone size: NA; V gene: TRBV7-9; CDR3 protein: CASSPRFVEQYF
clone size: NA; V gene: TRBV5-5; CDR3 protein: CASSLATGGGNGPQHF
clone size: few; V gene: TRBV7-2; CDR3 protein: CASSLGAGYEQFF
clone size: few; V gene: TRBV6-6; CDR3 protein: CASSYEGQEETQYF
clone size: NA; V gene: TRBV11-2; CDR3 protein: CASSEGGYEQYF
clone size: few; V gene: TRBV5-6; CDR3 protein: CASSPWVSSGANVLTF
clone size: NA; V gene: TRBV14; CDR3 protein: CASSQDPSRDYEQYF
clone size: few; V gene: TRBV7-2; CDR3 protein: CASSPTLGGANVLTF
clone size: few; V gene: TRBV20-1; CDR3 protein: CSARDSGTSSF
clone size: few; V gene: TRBV4-1; CDR3 protein: CASSPLGGHSSYNEQFF
clone size: NA; V gene: TRBV12-3/TRBV12-4; CDR3 protein: CASSFRGLRYEQYF
clone size: NA; V gene: TRBV9; CDR3 protein: CASSQIGYNEQFF
clone size: NA; V gene: TRBV6-2/TRBV6-3; CDR3 protein: CASSVGLAGQIPYEQYF
clone size: NA; V gene: TRBV5-1; CDR3 protein: CASSSGQGAGNTEAFF
clone size: few; V gene: TRBV5-1; CDR3 protein: CASSFGSTGVYEQYF
clone size: NA; V gene: TRBV7-3; CDR3 protein: CASSSDVYADTQYF
clone size: few; V gene: TRBV20-1; CDR3 protein: CSARIIRGANYGYTF
clone size: NA; V gene: TRBV20-1; CDR3 protein: CSAGGGTYNEQFF